Each of the 14 T cell receptor beta chains below was sequenced from the same sample in a study of tumor-infiltrating lymphocytes in primary liver carcinoma. Alongside blood RNA obtained from unsorted whole blood, germline DNA was also extracted. Making TCR beta cDNA involved 400 to 600 ng total RNA and a constant-region primer. Three nested multiplex PCR rounds, a slightly modified ARM-PCR, produced the libraries for TCR beta. TRBV1-TRBV30 forward primers and a C-beta reverse primer were used in the first two PCR rounds, which each ran for ten to eleven cycles. TCRdb passed the multiplex PCR reads through MiXCR, listing each CDR3 protein once. The sample carries some 200,000 distinct CDR3 sequences, about 65% recorded once. The sequenced sample was peripheral blood. These receptors all stem from an older woman with primary liver carcinoma and hepatitis B virus infection.

In this sample, this clonotype turned up many times. The chain has TRBV4-1 and TRBJ2-3, with 11 positions matching TRBD2. Per germline, CDR1 MGHRA and CDR2 YSYEKL. This CDR3 spans 18 amino acids. V lost 0 bases and J lost 4; bases outside the gene matches: 9. The CDR3 DNA is TGCGCCAGCAGCCAAGAGGAGGGTGGACTAGCGGGTTCAGATACGCAGTATTTT. This gives the protein CASSQEEGGLAGSDTQYF.

As to this clonotype: Possible read error: a much larger clone is one base away. This chain joins TRBV4-1 and TRBJ2-7, with TRBD1 matching over 7 bases. The V gene end was trimmed by 0 bases and the J gene end by 4 bases; junction bases not matched to a gene: 12. The germline gives CDR1 MGHRA, CDR2 YSYEKL. The CDR3 has 17 amino acids. The CDR3, as DNA: TGCGCCAGCAGCCAAGATCGCCCGGGCAGGGGGATATACGAGCAGTACTTC. Translating it yields CASSQDRPGRGIYEQYF.

To note about this clonotype: A much more abundant neighbour one base away suggests this may be a read error. The rearrangement links TRBV6-5 to TRBJ2-3; D not resolved. The CDR3 covers 14 residues. V was clipped by 6 bases and J by 2 bases, with 12 bases between them. Germline CDR1 reads MNHEY; CDR2 reads SVGAGI. Here the CDR3 DNA reads TGTGCCAGCAGCAGCGCCGGCAACACAGATACGCAGTATTTT. Protein sequence: CASSSAGNTDTQYF.

This chain joins TRBV5-6 and TRBJ1-3; D is possibly TRBD1 (6 bases). Between the trimmed V and J ends, which lost 8 bases and 2 bases, there was a span of 20 bases. From germline, CDR1 is SGHDT and CDR2 YYEEEE. The CDR3 loop spans 16 amino acids. The CDR3 loop is CASQVRGRSTGNTIYF. The CDR3 DNA sequence: TGTGCCAGTCAGGTCAGGGGCCGCAGTACTGGAAACACCATATATTTT.

With regard to this clonotype: One junction end does not reproduce the germline sequence, and a read error may be involved. This sequence joins TRBV29-1 and TRBJ2-5, with D perhaps TRBD2 (7 bases). CDR1 and CDR2 from the germline V gene are SQVTM and ANQGSEA. This CDR3 contains 14 residues. This CDR3 is CIVGRGGAPETQYF. As DNA, the CDR3 is TGCATCGTTGGGCGTGGGGGGGCCCCAGAGACCCAGTACTTC.

The V and J genes are TRBV11-1 and TRBJ2-2; the D is unclear. Trimming removed 5 bases from V and 2 bases from J, with 18 bases in between. This CDR3 is 17 amino acids long. Germline assignment: CDR1 SGHAT and CDR2 FQDESV (reference sequence). The CDR3 DNA sequence: TGTGCCAGCAGCGCCCGGCCACTACTGGTTAACACCGGGGAGCTGTTTTTT. As protein: CASSARPLLVNTGELFF.

This clonotype has a count of ten or more. The rearrangement links TRBV7-8 to TRBJ2-3, with TRBD2 matching over 8 bases. The germline V gene has CDR1 SGHVS and CDR2 FQNEAQ. Trimming at V came to 5 bases and at J to 1 base, leaving 14 bases not matched to a gene. This CDR3 contains 18 residues. CDR3 sequence (DNA): TGTGCCAGCAGCCGTAAGGGACTAGATCTATCTGGCACAGATACGCAGTATTTT. Amino acids: CASSRKGLDLSGTDTQYF.

Note on this clonotype: This may be a read error, as it is one base from a much larger clone. The chain uses TRBV4-1 and TRBJ2-5, with 7 bases identical to TRBD1. Trimming removed 4 bases from V and 3 bases from J; junction bases left unmatched: 11. The CDR3 has 16 residues. Germline lookup yields CDR1 MGHRA and CDR2 YSYEKL. The CDR3 reads CASSPFGQDKEETQYF. The DNA for the CDR3 is TGCGCCAGCAGCCCTTTCGGACAGGATAAAGAAGAGACCCAGTACTTC.

A note on this clonotype: A read error may be the cause here, since a much bigger clone is one base away. J is TRBJ1-2 and V is TRBV4-2; D unresolved. The V end lost 3 bases, the J end lost 4 bases, and 15 bases lay between the germline ends. The CDR3 spans 15 residues. Germline values: CDR1 LGHNA, CDR2 YNFKEQ. Here the CDR3 reads CASSHEQSSSYGYTF. The DNA of the CDR3 is TGTGCCAGCAGCCATGAACAGTCCTCGAGCTATGGCTACACCTTC.

This rearrangement joins TRBV11-2 to TRBJ1-5; TRBD1 might be the D (6 bases). The V and J ends lost 5 bases and 8 bases respectively, with 13 bases between them. The CDR3 runs 13 residues. CDR1 is SGHAT and CDR2 is FQNNGV in the germline V gene. DNA of the CDR3: TGTGCCAGCAGCGCGACAGGCAACAAGCCCCAGCATTTT. Protein sequence: CASSATGNKPQHF.

This clonotype was counted a single time. A single base separates this from a much larger clone, so it may be a read error. The rearrangement joins TRBV6-5 to TRBJ2-3; no firm D call. The CDR3 is 15 residues long. Germline V gene data show CDR1 as MNHEY and CDR2 as SVGAGI. The CDR3 is CARSSGETSTDTQYF. The DNA for the CDR3 is TGTGCCAGGAGTTCTGGGGAAACTAGCACAGATACGCAGTATTTT.

The table lists this clonotype with many counts. V is TRBV10-2 and J is TRBJ1-5, with unresolved D. Deletions cut 2 bases from V and 3 bases from J, with 5 bases between. The germline V gene has CDR1 WSHSY and CDR2 SAAADI. This CDR3 has 13 amino acids. Written as DNA, the CDR3 is TGCGCCAGCAGTGAGGTCCACAATCAGCCCCAGCATTTT. Its translation: CASSEVHNQPQHF.

The genes are TRBV29-1 and TRBJ1-6, with D perhaps matching TRBD1 (5 bases). Germline V lookup: CDR1 SQVTM, CDR2 ANQGSEA. Trimming stripped 4 bases from V and 12 bases from J, with 22 bases between. The CDR3 is 15 amino acids. CDR3 DNA sequence: TGCAGCGTTGCAGTAGGGGCGTCAAATAATCAACCCCTCCACTTT. Its protein product is CSVAVGASNNQPLHF.

Worth noting for this clonotype: A much larger clone differs from this one at a single base, so this may be a read error. This chain connects TRBV29-1 to TRBJ1-1; TRBD1 might be the D (6 bases). Deletions cut 1 base from V and 2 bases from J, with 8 bases between. CDR1 is SQVTM and CDR2 is ANQGSEA in the germline V gene. This CDR3 contains 13 residues. DNA for the CDR3: TGCAGCGTTGAAGCCAGGGGCAACACTGAAGCTTTCTTT. Translated: CSVEARGNTEAFF.